This entry lists 11 T cell receptor beta chains sequenced from one sample in a study of T cells in Graves' hyperthyroidism and ophthalmopathy. Amplification targeted TCR beta CDR3 regions from RNA transcripts. Carried out on the TCR CDR3, a first-round RT-PCR used the HTBI primer set. One entry per CDR3 protein results from TCRdb running MiXCR on the multiplex PCR reads. Among 450,000 to 650,000 distinct CDR3 sequences, roughly a sixth were seen once, and the ten largest hold 15% to 20%. The sequenced sample consisted of blood. The receptors originated from a woman between 18 and 30 years old with Graves' ophthalmopathy.

There are many counts of this clonotype. The J gene is TRBJ2-3, the V gene TRBV3-1, with D possibly matching TRBD2 (6 bases). Germline-derived CDR1 and CDR2 are LGHDT and YNNKEL (reference sequence). The CDR3 is 15 amino acids. Trimming left V 3 bases short and J 6 bases short, with 16 bases between. CDR3 DNA sequence: TGTGCCAGCAGCCACGGGACTCGTCCCCGCGATACGCAGTATTTT. Its translation: CASSHGTRPRDTQYF.

This chain joins TRBV6-2 or TRBV6-3 and TRBJ2-5; D gene ambiguous. Deletions cut 6 bases from V and 8 bases from J, with 13 bases between. The CDR3 loop spans 12 amino acids. Germline CDR1 is MNHEY and CDR2 is SVGEGT. The CDR3, as DNA: TGTGCCAGCAGCCCCGGGTTGAGCACCCAGTACTTC. It encodes CASSPGLSTQYF.

This clonotype has ten or more counts. The chain employs TRBV12-3 or TRBV12-4 and TRBJ2-5; D not resolved. The CDR3 totals 13 residues. Between the trimmed V and J ends, which lost 0 bases and 5 bases, there was a span of 7 bases. This CDR3 is CASSLAFAETQYF. In DNA form, the CDR3 reads TGTGCCAGCAGTTTAGCATTTGCCGAGACCCAGTACTTC.

This chain uses TRBV7-9 with TRBJ1-1; D remains ambiguous. Deletions cut 1 base from V and 0 bases from J, with 9 bases between. This CDR3 is 15 amino acids long. Germline V gene sequence: CDR1 SEHNR, CDR2 FQNEAQ (reference sequence). DNA of the CDR3: TGTGCCAGCAGCTTAGAAGGTTCCATGAACACTGAAGCTTTCTTT. The encoded protein is CASSLEGSMNTEAFF. The whole variable domain, filled in from reference TRBV7-9 and TRBJ1-1, reads DTGVSQNPRHKITKRGQNVTFRCDPISEHNRLYWYRQTLGQGPEFLTYFQNEAQLEKSRLLSDRFSAERPKGSFSTLEIQRTEQGDSAMYLCASSLEGSMNTEAFFGQGTRLTVV.

This clonotype was found once. The chain carries TRBV7-3 and TRBJ1-4; D remains unclear. CDR3 size: 20 residues. With 0 bases removed from V and 0 bases from J, the gap between germline ends came to 20 bases. Germline V gives CDR1 SGHTA, CDR2 FQGTGA. As DNA, the CDR3 is TGTGCCAGCAGCTTAACGAACCGAGCCGTGTATCACTCAACTAATGAAAAACTGTTTTTT. It codes for CASSLTNRAVYHSTNEKLFF.

This clonotype came up many times. The rearrangement joins TRBV11-2 to TRBJ1-1; D not resolved. Trimming took off 8 bases at V and 0 bases at J, with 10 bases between the two ends. The CDR3 is 13 amino acids. The germline V gene encodes CDR1 SGHAT and CDR2 FQNNGV. CDR3: CASGGGMNTEAFF. As DNA, the CDR3 is TGTGCCAGCGGCGGCGGGATGAACACTGAAGCTTTCTTT. The whole variable domain, remainder taken from reference TRBV11-2 and TRBJ1-1, is EAGVAQSPRYKIIEKRQSVAFWCNPISGHATLYWYQQILGQGPKLLIQFQNNGVVDDSQLPKDRFSAERLKGVDSTLKIQPAKLEDSAVYLCASGGGMNTEAFFGQGTRLTVV.

This clonotype was seen ten or more times. This sequence joins TRBV12-3 or TRBV12-4 and TRBJ2-5; possibly TRBD1 for D (5 bases). The V end was cut by 6 bases, the J end by 2 bases, with 13 bases between. The CDR3 sequence is 14 residues long. CDR3 nucleotides: TGTGCCAGCAGCCCTGACAGTTTACAAGAGACCCAGTACTTC. It yields the protein CASSPDSLQETQYF.

This chain uses TRBV10-3 with TRBJ1-1; 7 bases fit TRBD1. Germline-derived CDR1 and CDR2 are ENHRY and SYGVKD. J lost 0 bases, V lost 6 bases, and 10 bases had no gene match. The CDR3 runs 16 residues. The CDR3 reads CAISPRDRDMNTEAFF. Here the CDR3 DNA reads TGTGCCATCAGCCCCCGGGACAGAGACATGAACACTGAAGCTTTCTTT.

The chain joins TRBV30 to TRBJ1-1, with TRBD1 matching over 7 bases. With V trimmed by 3 bases and J by 1 base, 2 bases remained unmatched. The germline CDR1 and CDR2 sequences are GTSNPN and SVGIG (reference sequence). CDR3 length equals 13 residues. The CDR3 DNA reads TGTGCCTGGAGACGACAGGGGAACACTGAAGCTTTCTTT. It codes for CAWRRQGNTEAFF.

This clonotype was detected a few times. The chain joins TRBV30 to TRBJ2-2; tentative D call: TRBD2 (7 bases). V shed 4 bases and J shed 2 bases, with 14 bases lying between them. There are 15 residues in the CDR3. Germline assignment: CDR1 GTSNPN and CDR2 SVGIG (reference sequence). CDR3 coding DNA: TGTGCCTGGACCAGGGGAGGGTTTAACACCGGGGAGCTGTTTTTT. It codes for CAWTRGGFNTGELFF.

This clonotype was found a few times. The V call is TRBV27, the J call TRBJ1-6; TRBD1 might be the D (6 bases). Trimming took off 3 bases at V and 9 bases at J, with 12 bases between the two ends. The CDR3 loop spans 14 amino acids. The germline V gene encodes CDR1 MNHEY and CDR2 SMNVEV (reference sequence). CDR3 sequence (DNA): TGTGCCAGCAGTTTTCCAGGGGTAGGTTCACCCCTCCACTTT. This sequence encodes CASSFPGVGSPLHF.